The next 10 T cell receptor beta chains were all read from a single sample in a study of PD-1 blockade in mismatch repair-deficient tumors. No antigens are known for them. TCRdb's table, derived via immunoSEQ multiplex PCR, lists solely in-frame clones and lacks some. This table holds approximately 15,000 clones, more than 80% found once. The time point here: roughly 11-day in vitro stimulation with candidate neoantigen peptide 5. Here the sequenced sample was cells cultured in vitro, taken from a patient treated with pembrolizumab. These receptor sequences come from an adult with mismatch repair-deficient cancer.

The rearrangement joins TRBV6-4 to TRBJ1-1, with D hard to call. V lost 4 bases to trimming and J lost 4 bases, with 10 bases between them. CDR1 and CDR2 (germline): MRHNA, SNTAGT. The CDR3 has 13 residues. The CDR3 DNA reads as TGTGCCAGCAGTGTAGGCAGAGCCACTGAAGCTTTCTTT. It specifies CASSVGRATEAFF.

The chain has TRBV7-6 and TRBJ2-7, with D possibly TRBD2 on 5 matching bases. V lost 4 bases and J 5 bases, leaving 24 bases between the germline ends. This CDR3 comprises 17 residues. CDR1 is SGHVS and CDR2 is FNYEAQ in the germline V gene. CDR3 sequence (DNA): TGTGCCAGCAGCTCTAGCCCTCTCGGAACCCCCCCAGACGAGCAGTACTTC. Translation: CASSSSPLGTPPDEQYF.

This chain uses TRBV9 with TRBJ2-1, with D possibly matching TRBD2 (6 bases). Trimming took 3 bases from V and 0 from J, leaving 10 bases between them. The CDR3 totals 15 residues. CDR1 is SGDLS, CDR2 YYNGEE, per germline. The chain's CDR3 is CASSASSVSYNEQFF. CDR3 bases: TGTGCCAGCAGCGCCTCTAGCGTCTCCTACAATGAGCAGTTCTTC.

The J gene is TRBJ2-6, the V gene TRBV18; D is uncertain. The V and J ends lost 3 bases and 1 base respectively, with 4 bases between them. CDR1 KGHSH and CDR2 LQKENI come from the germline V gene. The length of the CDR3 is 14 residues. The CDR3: CASSPASGANVLTF. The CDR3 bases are TGTGCCAGCTCACCGGCTTCTGGGGCCAACGTCCTGACTTTC.

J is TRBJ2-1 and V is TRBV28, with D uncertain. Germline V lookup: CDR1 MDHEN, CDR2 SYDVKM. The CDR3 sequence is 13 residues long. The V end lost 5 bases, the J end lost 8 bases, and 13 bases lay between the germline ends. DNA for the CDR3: TGTGCCAGCAGTCCCGCCCCCCCCCATGAGCAGTTCTTC. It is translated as CASSPAPPHEQFF.

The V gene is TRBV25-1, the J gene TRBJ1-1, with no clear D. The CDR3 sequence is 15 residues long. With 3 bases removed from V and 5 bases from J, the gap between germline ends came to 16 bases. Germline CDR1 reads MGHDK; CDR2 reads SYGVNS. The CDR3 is CASSEGGVRVTEAFF. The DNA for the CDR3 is TGTGCCAGCAGTGAGGGCGGGGTTAGGGTAACTGAAGCTTTCTTT.

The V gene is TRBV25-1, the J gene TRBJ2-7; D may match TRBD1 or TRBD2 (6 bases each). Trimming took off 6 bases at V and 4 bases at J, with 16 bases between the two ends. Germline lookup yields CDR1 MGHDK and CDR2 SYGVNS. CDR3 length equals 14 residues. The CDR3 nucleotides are TGTGCCAGCAGCCGAAGTGGGGGGCGGTACGAGCAGTACTTC. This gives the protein CASSRSGGRYEQYF.

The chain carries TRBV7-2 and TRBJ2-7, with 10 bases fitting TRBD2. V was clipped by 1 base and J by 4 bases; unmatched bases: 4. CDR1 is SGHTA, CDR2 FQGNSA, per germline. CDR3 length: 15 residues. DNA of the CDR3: TGTGCCAGCAGCTTAGGAGGGACTAGCGTGTACGAGCAGTACTTC. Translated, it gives CASSLGGTSVYEQYF.

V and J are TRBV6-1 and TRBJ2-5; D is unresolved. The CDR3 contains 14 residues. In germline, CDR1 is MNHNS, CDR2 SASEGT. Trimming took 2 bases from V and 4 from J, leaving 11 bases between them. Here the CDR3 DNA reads TGTGCCAGCAGTGAAAGCTCCTTCCGAGAGACCCAGTACTTC. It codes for CASSESSFRETQYF.

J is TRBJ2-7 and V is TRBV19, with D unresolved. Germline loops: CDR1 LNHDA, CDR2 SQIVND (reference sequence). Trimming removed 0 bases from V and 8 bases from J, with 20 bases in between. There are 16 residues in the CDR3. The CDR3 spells CASSIDADRTSLKQYF. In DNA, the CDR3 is TGTGCCAGTAGTATAGACGCGGATCGAACGTCTTTGAAGCAGTACTTC.